Below, 8 T cell receptor beta chains from the same sample are listed, as sequenced in a study of blood T cells in healthy people across ages. A J-beta primer mix and a sample-barcoded 5' primer were used in a second PCR of about 7 to 12 cycles. A single record per CDR3 protein comes from TCRdb applying MiXCR to the 5' RACE reads. Here the sample spans about 620,000 distinct CDR3 sequences, around 20% being singletons. Sequences were obtained from blood. Receptors originate from a man in his 70s in good health.

There are many counts of this clonotype. This chain uses TRBV3-1 with TRBJ2-5, with D possibly TRBD1 on 6 matching bases. The CDR3 contains 16 residues. Trimming removed 3 bases from V and 0 bases from J, with 14 bases in between. The germline gives CDR1 LGHDT, CDR2 YNNKEL (reference sequence). The CDR3 protein is CASSQSPTGYQETQYF. In DNA, the CDR3 is TGTGCCAGCAGCCAGAGCCCGACAGGCTACCAAGAGACCCAGTACTTC.

There are a few counts of this clonotype. The chain carries TRBV10-3 and TRBJ2-5; D not resolved. The length of the CDR3 is 13 residues. Germline V gene sequence: CDR1 ENHRY, CDR2 SYGVKD. Trimming removed 0 bases at V and 2 bases at J, with 4 bases between. The DNA of the CDR3 is TGTGCCATCAGTGAGTCGGTACAAGAGACCCAGTACTTC. Residues: CAISESVQETQYF.

The chain recombines TRBV7-2 with TRBJ2-1; unclear D gene. The J call is doubtful: the DNA matches TRBJ2-7 better. The CDR3 has 14 residues. Germline loops: CDR1 SGHTA, CDR2 FQGNSA. As DNA, the CDR3 is TGTGCCAGCAGCTTTACACGGAGCGACTACGAGCAGTACTTC. This encodes CASSFTRSDYEQYF.

This clonotype was picked up a small number of times. This sequence joins TRBV5-1 and TRBJ1-1, with a weak D call TRBD1 (6 bases). Per the germline V gene, CDR1 is SGHRS and CDR2 is YFSETQ. This CDR3 has 14 amino acids. V was pared by 5 bases and J by 2 bases, with 13 bases between. CDR3 in DNA: TGCGCCAGCAGGCAGGGGTCGCCCAACACTGAAGCTTTCTTT. Translating it yields CASRQGSPNTEAFF.

The table lists this clonotype with a few counts. A much more abundant neighbour one base away suggests this may be a read error. The CDR3 sequence: CAGSSGTKETQYF. DNA of the CDR3: TGTGCCGGCAGCTCCGGGACGAAAGAGACCCAGTACTTC. The V and J genes are TRBV11-2 and TRBJ2-5; D is perhaps TRBD1 or TRBD2 (5 bases each). This CDR3 has 13 residues. Germline loops: CDR1 SGHAT, CDR2 FQNNGV. Variable domain in full (rest from reference TRBV11-2 and TRBJ2-5): EAGVAQSPRYKIIEKRQSVAFWCNPISGHATLYWYQQILGQGPKLLIQFQNNGVVDDSQLPKDRFSAERLKGVDSTLKIQPAKLEDSAVYLCAGSSGTKETQYFGPGTRLLVL.

This clonotype was seen a handful of times. The chain couples TRBV25-1 to TRBJ2-7; 13 nucleotides line up with TRBD2. The CDR3 length is 12 residues. V dropped 7 bases and J dropped 7; count of bases not matched to a gene: 1. Germline CDR1 reads MGHDK; CDR2 reads SYGVNS. This chain's CDR3 is CASKTSGREQYF. In DNA, the CDR3 is TGTGCCAGCAAGACTAGCGGGAGGGAGCAGTACTTC.

This chain joins TRBV6-2 or TRBV6-3 and TRBJ1-1; 10 bases match TRBD1. The CDR3 spans 14 residues. Per the germline V gene, CDR1 is MNHEY and CDR2 is SVGEGT. J was trimmed by 8 bases and V by 6 bases; bases with no gene match: 9. The CDR3 loop is CASSEFRTGGEAFF. The CDR3 DNA reads TGTGCCAGCAGCGAATTCCGGACAGGGGGAGAAGCTTTCTTT.

The table lists this clonotype with a few counts. The chain recombines TRBV7-9 with TRBJ2-5, with TRBD2 matching 8 bases. Germline CDR1 and CDR2: SEHNR and FQNEAQ (reference sequence). V shed 2 bases and J 2 bases; nucleotides not matched to a gene: 7. This CDR3 has 16 amino acids. The CDR3 loop is CASSLILTSGQETQYF. The DNA of the CDR3 is TGTGCCAGCAGCTTAATCCTCACTAGCGGACAAGAGACCCAGTACTTC.